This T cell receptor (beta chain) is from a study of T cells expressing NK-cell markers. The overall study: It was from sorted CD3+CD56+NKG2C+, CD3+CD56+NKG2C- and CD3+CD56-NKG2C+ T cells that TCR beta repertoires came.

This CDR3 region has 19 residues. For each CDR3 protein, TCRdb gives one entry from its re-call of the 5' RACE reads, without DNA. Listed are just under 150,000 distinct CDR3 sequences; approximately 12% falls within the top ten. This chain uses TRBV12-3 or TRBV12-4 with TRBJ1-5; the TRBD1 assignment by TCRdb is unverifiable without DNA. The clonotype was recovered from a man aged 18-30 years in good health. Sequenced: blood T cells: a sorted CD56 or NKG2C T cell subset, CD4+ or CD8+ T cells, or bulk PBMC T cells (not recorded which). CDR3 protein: CASSPSSGQGTLINQPQHF.